The entry that follows covers one T cell receptor (beta chain) sequence. Its antigen remains unidentified. Assay used: immunoSEQ multiplex PCR; TCRdb lists only in-frame clones, some missing. The sample lists approximately 460,000 clones; about 89% were seen once. The sample is drawn from a study of Ad26.COV2.S vaccination and SARS-CoV-2 variants. General study findings and limits: Vaccine recipients showed a spike-specific TCR breadth that was higher than in placebo recipients.

The germline V and J ends were trimmed by 3 bases and 3 bases, with 15 bases remaining between them. The CDR3 spans 15 residues. The germline V gene has CDR1 LNHDA and CDR2 SQIVND (reference sequence). Treatment here: roughly 19 received Ad26.COV2.S at low or high dose, single or two shots; 5 received placebo; per-sample allocation not given. The study sampled participants on day 63 after the first vaccine or placebo injection. The receptor comes from a person between 18 and 65 years old who received the Ad26.COV2.S COVID-19 vaccine or a placebo. The chain recombines TRBV19 with TRBJ2-7; a weak D match, TRBD2 (6 bases). The input for sequencing was peripheral blood, taken in a trial of Ad26.COV2.S vaccine versus placebo. The CDR3 here is CASSMRDGRFYEQYF. The CDR3 coding sequence is TGTGCCAGTAGTATGAGGGACGGGAGATTCTACGAGCAGTACTTC.